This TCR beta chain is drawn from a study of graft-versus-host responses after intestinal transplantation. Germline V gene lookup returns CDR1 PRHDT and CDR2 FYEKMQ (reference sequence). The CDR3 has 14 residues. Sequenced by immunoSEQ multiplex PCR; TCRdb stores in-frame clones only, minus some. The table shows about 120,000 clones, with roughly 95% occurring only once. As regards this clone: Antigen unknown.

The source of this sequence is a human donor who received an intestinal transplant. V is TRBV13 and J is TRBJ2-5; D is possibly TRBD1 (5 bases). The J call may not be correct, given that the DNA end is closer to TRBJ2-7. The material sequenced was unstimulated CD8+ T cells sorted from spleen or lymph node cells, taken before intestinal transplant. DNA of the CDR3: TGTGCCAGCAGCCCAGGAAGGGGCCCCTACGAGCAGTACTTC. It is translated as CASSPGRGPYEQYF.